This T cell receptor (beta chain) was identified in a study of blood T cell repertoires in COVID-19. Background on the study: Samples taken during acute and convalescent COVID-19 were collected in the United States, Italy and Spain. Sample material is recorded as cDNA or gDNA derived from T cells, B-cell-depleted T cells, or PBMCs.

CDR3 size: 14 residues. V lost 10 bases and J lost 4; bases outside the gene matches: 12. Germline V lookup: CDR1 MDHEN, CDR2 SYDVKM. As handled by the study authors: Scientists estimated how many nucleated cells there were by amplifying reference gene primers. Assay: immunoSEQ multiplex PCR; the TCRdb copy retains only in-frame clones and omits some. D and trimming were read from the DNA, whereas the V and J calls and clone size are those reported in that table. The sample records about 50,000 clones, about 83% being singletons. The rearrangement joins TRBV28 to TRBJ1-2; 7 bases fit TRBD1. This TCR was recovered from a woman older than 75 with acute or convalescent COVID-19. Sequenced material: peripheral blood. Written as DNA, the CDR3 is TGTGCCACCTTATTCCGGGACAGTCTCTATGGCTACACCTTC. Protein product: CATLFRDSLYGYTF.